Shown below are 22 T cell receptor beta chains from a single sample sequenced in a study of tumor-infiltrating lymphocytes in primary liver carcinoma. Using a constant-region primer together with ProtoScript II reverse transcriptase, TCR beta cDNA was made from 500 ng of total RNA. The TCR beta library was amplified through three nested multiplex PCR rounds in a modified ARM-PCR procedure. It was with TRBV1-TRBV30 forward primers and a C-beta reverse primer that the first two PCR rounds were run, at approximately 10 cycles each. TCRdb itself ran the multiplex PCR reads through MiXCR, one entry per CDR3 protein. The repertoire holds some 180,000 distinct CDR3 sequences, with around 60% as singletons. Germline DNA was extracted too, while blood RNA derived from unsorted whole blood. Sample: peripheral blood. These receptors came from a man aged 35 to 55 with primary liver carcinoma and hepatitis B virus infection.

In this sample, this clonotype turned up a few times. This chain links TRBV6-5 with TRBJ2-3; 12 bases agree with TRBD2. The CDR3 has 15 residues. The V segment lost 6 bases and the J segment 4 bases; nucleotides outside the gene matches: 5. Germline assignment: CDR1 MNHEY and CDR2 SVGAGI. The CDR3 sequence: CASRRLAGAADTQYF. The CDR3 coding sequence is TGTGCCAGCAGACGACTAGCGGGAGCGGCAGATACGCAGTATTTT.

Comments on this clonotype: Sequence at one end of the junction differs from germline and may be a read error. The J gene is TRBJ2-7, the V gene TRBV11-2; D could derive from TRBD1 or TRBD2 (6 bases each). CDR3 length equals 15 residues. Germline CDR1 reads SGHAT; CDR2 reads FQNNGV. CDR3 coding DNA: TGTGCCAGCAACTTAGCCCGGGGGCTAGGATATGAGCAGTACTTC. This sequence encodes CASNLARGLGYEQYF.

Remarks on this clonotype: A much larger clonotype is one base distant, so this may be a read error. V is TRBV4-1 and J is TRBJ1-5, with 7 bases lining up with TRBD1. Trimming removed 3 bases from V and 3 bases from J; junction bases left unmatched: 8. The CDR3 runs 16 residues. Germline CDR1 MGHRA, CDR2 YSYEKL. The CDR3 DNA is TGCGCCAGCAGCCACAACACGGACAGGCTCAATCAGCCCCAGCATTTT. This gives the protein CASSHNTDRLNQPQHF.

The chain employs TRBV2 and TRBJ2-3, with D tentatively TRBD1 (6 bases). There are 16 residues in the CDR3. V lost 2 bases and J 6 bases, leaving 18 bases between the germline ends. Germline V gene data show CDR1 as SNHLY and CDR2 as FYNNEI. CDR3 amino acids: CASSERSQGGVDTQYF. The CDR3 DNA follows: TGTGCCAGCAGTGAACGTTCACAGGGTGGGGTGGATACGCAGTATTTT.

The rearrangement uses TRBV28 and TRBJ2-3; TRBD2 agrees at 7 bases. The CDR3 consists of 16 residues. The V segment lost 2 bases and the J segment 2 bases; nucleotides outside the gene matches: 7. The germline CDR1 and CDR2 sequences are MDHEN and SYDVKM. CDR3 residues: CASSLVGLAVTDTQYF. The CDR3 bases are TGTGCCAGCAGTTTAGTAGGGCTAGCGGTCACAGATACGCAGTATTTT.

V usage is TRBV10-3 and J usage is TRBJ1-1, with D tentatively TRBD1 (6 bases). The CDR3 runs to 14 residues. Between the trimmed V and J ends, which lost 7 bases and 3 bases, there was a span of 15 bases. CDR1 and CDR2 (germline): ENHRY, SYGVKD. The CDR3 loop reads CAIKVGGDDTEAFF. The CDR3 bases are TGTGCCATCAAGGTGGGGGGCGATGACACTGAAGCTTTCTTT.

This clonotype came up once. A much larger clone differs from this one at a single base, so this may be a read error. The chain uses TRBV13 and TRBJ2-1, with D hard to call. V lost 1 base and J 8 bases, leaving 3 bases between the germline ends. Germline values: CDR1 PRHDT, CDR2 FYEKMQ (reference sequence). This CDR3 contains 11 residues. CDR3 bases: TGTGCCAGCAGCTTAGAAGATGAGCAGTTCTTC. It codes for CASSLEDEQFF.

The chain joins TRBV6-5 to TRBJ2-1, with 9 bases lining up with TRBD2. The CDR3 sequence is 14 residues long. V lost 2 bases and J lost 7; bases outside the gene matches: 3. Germline loops: CDR1 MNHEY, CDR2 SVGAGI. The CDR3, as DNA: TGTGCCAGCAGTTACGCGGGAGGGAGGAATGAGCAGTTCTTC. This gives the protein CASSYAGGRNEQFF.

With respect to this clonotype: This may arise from a read error, as a much more abundant clone is one base away. V usage is TRBV29-1 and J usage is TRBJ2-7, with D unresolved. The germline V gene encodes CDR1 SQVTM and CDR2 ANQGSEA. V was clipped by 5 bases and J by 3 bases, with 14 bases between them. The CDR3 has 13 residues. DNA of the CDR3: TGCAGCGTTCTTTGTGGATCAAGCTACGAGCAGTACTTC. Amino acids: CSVLCGSSYEQYF.

The rearrangement uses TRBV4-1 and TRBJ2-7, with D perhaps TRBD2 (6 bases). This CDR3 spans 15 amino acids. Trimming shortened V by 1 base and J by 4 bases, and 14 bases separated the two germline ends. Germline V gene data show CDR1 as MGHRA and CDR2 as YSYEKL. CDR3: CASSQGRPSVYEQYF. The CDR3 bases are TGCGCCAGCAGCCAAGGTCGCCCTAGCGTGTACGAGCAGTACTTC.

A few counts support this clonotype. V and J are TRBV12-3 or TRBV12-4 and TRBJ2-7, with TRBD1 as a possible D gene (5 bases). V lost 2 bases, J lost 5 bases, and 13 bases lay in between. This CDR3 is 14 amino acids long. In nucleotides, the CDR3 is TGTGCCAGCAGTTTACACGCGCGCAGGGACGAGCAGTACTTC. Amino acid sequence: CASSLHARRDEQYF.

This rearrangement joins TRBV28 to TRBJ1-5; TRBD1 might be the D (6 bases). This CDR3 spans 19 amino acids. V gave up 5 bases and J gave up 0 bases, with 23 bases separating them. Germline V CDR1 and CDR2: MDHEN, SYDVKM. Written as DNA, the CDR3 is TGTGCCAGCAGTCTCCCTCGGGGGGTGGGGGCTTATAGCAATCAGCCCCAGCATTTT. It encodes CASSLPRGVGAYSNQPQHF.

The chain is built from TRBV6-1 and TRBJ2-7; 8 bases are shared with TRBD1. Unmatched junction bases numbered 8, after V lost 6 bases and J lost 4 bases. This CDR3 has 14 residues. CDR1 and CDR2 (germline): MNHNS, SASEGT. The CDR3 sequence: CASRVQGDEYEQYF. The CDR3 DNA sequence: TGTGCCAGCAGGGTACAGGGGGACGAGTACGAGCAGTACTTC.

The sample holds many counts of this clonotype. J is TRBJ2-1 and V is TRBV11-2; D gene uncertain. This CDR3 is built from 15 residues. V was shortened by 3 bases and J by 0 bases, with 9 bases between the two germline ends. Germline CDR1 is SGHAT and CDR2 is FQNNGV. The CDR3 DNA reads as TGTGCCAGCAGCTTGGCGTCGAGCTCCTACAATGAGCAGTTCTTC. It is translated as CASSLASSSYNEQFF.

Concerning this clonotype itself: This could be a read error, since a much larger clone is one nucleotide away. The gene calls are TRBV11-2 and TRBJ2-5, with 7 bases matching TRBD1. The germline V gene encodes CDR1 SGHAT and CDR2 FQNNGV. The CDR3 has 13 residues. CDR3 nucleotide sequence: TGTGCCAGCAGCTACCAGGGGGAAGAGACCCAGCACTTC. Translating it yields CASSYQGEETQHF.

Here the CDR3 DNA reads TGTGCCAGCAGCTTTGATGTGCGGCCCTTGAGCTCCTACAATGAGCAGTTCTTC. Protein sequence: CASSFDVRPLSSYNEQFF. The chain recombines TRBV13 with TRBJ2-1, with D hard to call. From germline, CDR1 is PRHDT and CDR2 FYEKMQ (reference sequence). V dropped 3 bases and J dropped 0 bases, with 18 bases sitting between them. The length of the CDR3 is 18 residues.

This clonotype has a single count. The germline gene is not matched at one end of the junction; a read error may be the cause. The chain is built from TRBV6-1 and TRBJ2-2; 8 bases align to TRBD1. CDR3 size: 16 residues. Germline CDR1 and CDR2: MNHNS and SASEGT. The CDR3 here is CVSSEQGGVRPGELFF. The DNA for the CDR3 is TGTGTCAGCAGTGAACAGGGGGGAGTAAGGCCCGGGGAACTGTTTTTT.

This sequence joins TRBV5-1 and TRBJ2-1; D may be TRBD1 (5 bases). This CDR3 contains 14 residues. V was trimmed by 9 bases and J by 0 bases, leaving 13 bases between them. Germline V gives CDR1 SGHRS, CDR2 YFSETQ. The CDR3 nucleotides are TGCGCCACTACGACAGACCTCTCCTACAATGAGCAGTTCTTC. This codes for CATTTDLSYNEQFF. Full variable domain (rest looked up from reference TRBV5-1 and TRBJ2-1): KAGVTQTPRYLIKTRGQQVTLSCSPISGHRSVSWYQQTPGQGLQFLFEYFSETQRNKGNFPGRFSGRQFSNSRSEMNVSTLELGDSALYLCATTTDLSYNEQFFGPGTRLTVL.

On this clonotype: One junction end does not reproduce the germline sequence, and a read error may be involved. The V call is TRBV11-2, the J call TRBJ1-2, with TRBD1 matching 12 bases. The CDR3 is 15 amino acids. Germline V gene data show CDR1 as SGHAT and CDR2 as FQNNGV. CDR3 DNA sequence: TGTGCCATCAGCTTGGGACAGGGGGCCTTCTATGGCTATACCTTC. Its translation is CAISLGQGAFYGYTF.

This chain uses TRBV11-2 with TRBJ2-7, with a possible D match to TRBD2 (6 bases). Germline CDR1 is SGHAT and CDR2 is FQNNGV. The CDR3 extends over 13 amino acids. The CDR3 nucleotides read TGTGTCAACAGAGATCCGGGGGCCTACGAGCAGTACTTC. This gives the protein CVNRDPGAYEQYF.

The rearrangement links TRBV4-1 to TRBJ2-7; no clear D. Germline loops: CDR1 MGHRA, CDR2 YSYEKL. Trimming left V 2 bases short and J 6 bases short, with 14 bases between. The CDR3 is 14 residues long. The DNA for the CDR3 is TGCGCCAGCAGCCAAAAGGTCTCCGCCGGCGAGCAGTACTTC. This codes for CASSQKVSAGEQYF.

With respect to this clonotype: This may arise from a read error, as a much more abundant clone is one base away. The CDR3 spells CSVGTSGSCNEQFF. The CDR3 DNA reads as TGCAGCGTTGGGACTAGCGGGAGTTGCAATGAGCAGTTCTTC. V gene TRBV29-1 combines with J gene TRBJ2-1, with 13 bases aligning to TRBD2. The V gene's germline CDR1 is SQVTM and CDR2 ANQGSEA. J was trimmed by 6 bases and V by 4 bases; bases with no gene match: 3. The CDR3 loop spans 14 amino acids.